This entry lists 20 T cell receptor beta chains sequenced from one sample in a study of blood T cell repertoires in COVID-19. Libraries were prepared by immunoSEQ multiplex PCR; TCRdb keeps only in-frame clonotypes and omits some of them. Among around 210,000 clones listed, about 79% were seen once. Sequenced: peripheral blood. The receptor source for this set is a human donor in a cohort sampled during active COVID-19.

V is TRBV7-9 and J is TRBJ2-6; TRBD2 matches at 12 bases. Trimming took 5 bases from V and 0 from J; bases not matched to a gene: 8. Germline V gene lookup returns CDR1 SEHNR and CDR2 FQNEAQ (reference sequence). The CDR3 extends over 19 amino acids. Written as DNA, the CDR3 is TGTGCCAGCAGCCAAGGGACTAGCGGGCCTCTCTCTGGGGCCAACGTCCTGACTTTC. Its protein is CASSQGTSGPLSGANVLTF.

This clone was picked up a small number of times. The chain combines TRBV13 with TRBJ1-3, with a weak D call TRBD1 (5 bases). The CDR3 totals 15 residues. From germline, CDR1 is PRHDT and CDR2 FYEKMQ (reference sequence). The V and J ends lost 3 bases and 7 bases respectively, with 16 bases between them. CDR3 residues: CASSFGAPKGNTIYF. The CDR3 DNA reads as TGTGCCAGCAGCTTTGGGGCACCTAAGGGGAACACCATATATTTT.

J is TRBJ2-3 and V is TRBV19, with 9 bases fitting TRBD1. The germline V gene encodes CDR1 LNHDA and CDR2 SQIVND (reference sequence). This CDR3 is built from 16 residues. The V and J ends lost 6 bases and 2 bases, in that order; junction bases with no gene match: 9. CDR3 protein: CASSRSGTGPTDTQYF. In DNA form, the CDR3 reads TGTGCCAGTAGCCGCAGTGGGACAGGGCCCACAGATACGCAGTATTTT.

The DNA of the CDR3 is TGTGCCACCAGCCTTACGGGGATGGGGAACACCGGGGAGCTGTTTTTT. Translating gives CATSLTGMGNTGELFF. The chain carries TRBV15 and TRBJ2-2; tentatively, D is TRBD2 (5 bases). Per the germline V gene, CDR1 is LNHNV and CDR2 is YYDKDF (reference sequence). This CDR3 contains 16 residues. Trimming shortened V by 5 bases and J by 1 base, and 14 bases separated the two germline ends.

CDR3 loop: CATSSTGQGATYNEQFF. Written as DNA, the CDR3 is TGTGCCACCAGCAGTACGGGACAGGGGGCAACCTACAATGAGCAGTTCTTC. The genes are TRBV15 and TRBJ2-1; 12 positions agree with TRBD1. Germline CDR1 LNHNV, CDR2 YYDKDF (reference sequence). The ends lost 3 bases at V and 2 bases at J; junction bases unmatched: 5. The CDR3 contains 17 residues.

This rearrangement joins TRBV27 to TRBJ1-3, with D possibly matching TRBD1 (5 bases). V was trimmed by 4 bases and J by 4 bases, leaving 8 bases between them. CDR1 is MNHEY and CDR2 is SMNVEV in the germline V gene (reference sequence). The CDR3 loop spans 13 amino acids. This chain's CDR3 is CASSSGLGNTIYF. The CDR3 coding sequence is TGTGCCAGCAGTTCAGGGTTAGGAAACACCATATATTTT.

The rearrangement joins TRBV10-1 to TRBJ2-7; 7 bases are a match to TRBD1. V shed 6 bases and J 1 base; nucleotides not matched to a gene: 0. Germline V gives CDR1 WNHNN, CDR2 SYGVQD (reference sequence). CDR3 length: 12 amino acids. CDR3 DNA sequence: TGCGCCAGCAGGGACAGGTCCTACGAGCAGTACTTC. Its protein product is CASRDRSYEQYF.

This clone was counted many times. This chain uses TRBV28 with TRBJ1-1, with D possibly matching TRBD1 (5 bases). The CDR3 has 14 amino acids. Germline V lookup: CDR1 MDHEN, CDR2 SYDVKM. V lost 5 bases to trimming and J lost 1 base, with 11 bases between them. As DNA, the CDR3 is TGTGCCAGCAGTCTCGGGAGGGGGAACACTGAAGCTTTCTTT. Residues: CASSLGRGNTEAFF. The variable domain in full, with the rest retrieved from reference TRBV28 and TRBJ1-1, is DVKVTQSSRYLVKRTGEKVFLECVQDMDHENMFWYRQDPGLGLRLIYFSYDVKMKEKGDIPEGYSVSREKKERFSLILESASTNQTSMYLCASSLGRGNTEAFFGQGTRLTVV.

The genes are TRBV5-1 and TRBJ2-7; TRBD1 matches 7 bases. V shed 4 bases and J 1 base; nucleotides not matched to a gene: 5. CDR1 is SGHRS and CDR2 is YFSETQ in the germline V gene. The CDR3 runs 14 residues. For the CDR3, the DNA is TGCGCCAGCAGCACCGGGACAGCGTCCTACGAGCAGTACTTC. Protein sequence: CASSTGTASYEQYF.

This clone was observed a few times. J is TRBJ2-2 and V is TRBV19, with D maybe TRBD2 (6 bases). The V end lost 5 bases, the J end lost 4 bases, and 20 bases lay between the germline ends. Germline V gene sequence: CDR1 LNHDA, CDR2 SQIVND (reference sequence). The CDR3 length is 17 residues. CDR3 sequence (DNA): TGTGCCAGTAGTGGGGGGTTTCTAGCTTTTTCCACCGGGGAGCTGTTTTTT. This gives the protein CASSGGFLAFSTGELFF.

CDR3 loop: CASTQGVISNQPQHF. The CDR3 region has the DNA TGTGCCAGCACCCAGGGGGTTATCAGCAATCAGCCCCAGCATTTT. The chain couples TRBV28 to TRBJ1-5; 7 bases align to TRBD1. CDR1 is MDHEN and CDR2 is SYDVKM in the germline V gene. CDR3 length equals 15 residues. V shed 7 bases and J 1 base; nucleotides not matched to a gene: 7.

This chain joins TRBV25-1 and TRBJ2-3; TRBD2 agrees at 7 bases. CDR1 and CDR2 from the germline V gene are MGHDK and SYGVNS. There are 14 residues in the CDR3. V dropped 6 bases and J dropped 0; count of bases not matched to a gene: 3. The CDR3, as DNA: TGTGCCAGCAGCCGGACTAGTAGCACAGATACGCAGTATTTT. The encoded protein is CASSRTSSTDTQYF.

The chain is built from TRBV28 and TRBJ2-7; 11 bases agree with TRBD2. V trimming: 6 bases; J trimming: 5 bases; junction bases outside the gene matches: 6. Germline-derived CDR1 and CDR2 are MDHEN and SYDVKM. This CDR3 is built from 14 residues. The CDR3 DNA sequence: TGTGCCAGCAGCGTTAGCGGGAGGGCTAACGAGCAGTACTTC. Translating it yields CASSVSGRANEQYF.

The chain is built from TRBV7-2 and TRBJ2-1, with D hard to call. Germline CDR1 and CDR2: SGHTA and FQGNSA. V gave up 3 bases and J gave up 5 bases, with 8 bases separating them. The length of the CDR3 is 13 residues. The CDR3, as DNA: TGTGCCAGCAGCTTTGACACCAACAATGAGCAGTTCTTC. Translation: CASSFDTNNEQFF.

CDR3 residues: CASGGWQGAGETQYF. CDR3 coding DNA: TGTGCCAGCGGGGGGTGGCAGGGGGCTGGAGAGACCCAGTACTTC. This chain joins TRBV7-8 and TRBJ2-5; 8 bases line up with TRBD1. The junction had 12 bases not matched to a gene; V was cut back by 8 bases and J by 4 bases. Germline V gene sequence: CDR1 SGHVS, CDR2 FQNEAQ. CDR3 length: 15 residues.

This clone was seen once. V gene TRBV28 combines with J gene TRBJ2-7, with TRBD1 matching 9 bases. Germline CDR1 MDHEN, CDR2 SYDVKM. V gave up 2 bases and J gave up 4 bases; unmatched junction bases: 3. The CDR3 covers 14 residues. The CDR3, as DNA: TGTGCCAGCAGTTTAGGGACAGGGAAATACGAGCAGTACTTC. Its protein product is CASSLGTGKYEQYF.

The gene calls are TRBV19 and TRBJ2-5, with D perhaps matching TRBD1 (6 bases). Germline V gene data show CDR1 as LNHDA and CDR2 as SQIVND (reference sequence). CDR3 length: 13 residues. V lost 6 bases and J 4 bases, leaving 12 bases between the germline ends. This CDR3 is CASSTGWGETQYF. As DNA, the CDR3 is TGTGCCAGTAGCACAGGGTGGGGAGAGACCCAGTACTTC.

This CDR3 is CASSLDLRNTEAFF. The CDR3 nucleotides read TGTGCCAGCAGCTTGGACTTACGGAACACTGAAGCTTTCTTT. The V and J genes are TRBV11-2 and TRBJ1-1; D remains unclear. The V end lost 3 bases, the J end lost 1 base, and 9 bases lay between the germline ends. Germline-derived CDR1 and CDR2 are SGHAT and FQNNGV. The CDR3 extends over 14 amino acids.

This clone was observed once. This sequence joins TRBV7-2 and TRBJ2-4; TRBD2 agrees at 7 bases. The CDR3 is 17 residues long. The V gene end was trimmed by 2 bases and the J gene end by 6 bases; junction bases not matched to a gene: 13. The germline gives CDR1 SGHTA, CDR2 FQGNSA. The CDR3 here is CASSLSGGRAYSNIQYF. CDR3 in DNA: TGTGCCAGCAGCTTATCCGGAGGGAGGGCCTATTCAAACATTCAGTACTTC.

This clone was counted a single time. The gene calls are TRBV5-5 and TRBJ2-1; 8 nucleotides agree with TRBD1. Per the germline V gene, CDR1 is SGHKS and CDR2 is YYEKEE (reference sequence). This CDR3 comprises 15 residues. After removal of 1 base from V and 7 bases from J, the junction contained 7 bases not matched to a gene. The CDR3 DNA follows: TGTGCCAGCAGCTTGTACCGGACAGGGAATAATGAGCAGTTCTTC. It translates to CASSLYRTGNNEQFF.